What follows describes a single T cell receptor beta chain. Its cognate antigen is unknown. Using immunoSEQ multiplex PCR, the repertoire was profiled, and TCRdb retains in-frame clones only, with some absent. The table records more than 25,000 clones, roughly three quarters of them present only once. The V gene lost 3 bases and the J gene lost 8 bases, with 10 bases spanning the gap. CDR3 length: 12 amino acids. The germline V gene has CDR1 SNHLY and CDR2 FYNNEI. The data originate from a study of neoadjuvant nivolumab and ipilimumab in lung cancer. The study, taken as a whole, reports: Only two of four nivolumab-treated tumors gained richness and clonality by surgery.

The TCR comes from an adult with non-small cell lung cancer. The starting material was tumor tissue, obtained after neoadjuvant nivolumab, alone or with ipilimumab, at or shortly before surgery. The chain combines TRBV2 with TRBJ1-2; possibly TRBD1 for D (6 bases). CDR3 protein: CASSESGEGYTF. In nucleotides, the CDR3 is TGTGCCAGCAGTGAGTCAGGGGAAGGCTACACCTTC.